This T cell receptor beta chain was sequenced for a study of sequential checkpoint blockade in melanoma. This clone was observed a handful of times. Clones were sequenced by immunoSEQ multiplex PCR, and TCRdb holds only the in-frame ones, with some missing. The top ten hold 15% to 20% of the sample, which has a few thousand clones, 16% seen once. This CDR3 contains 16 residues. V dropped 7 bases and J dropped 3 bases, with 21 bases sitting between them. The treatment here: randomized to nivolumab then ipilimumab (arm A) or the reverse (arm B). None of the patients previously received DNA-damaging chemotherapy.

The chain links TRBV23-1 to TRBJ1-2; D is perhaps TRBD1 (6 bases). TRBV23-1 is sorted into the ORF group, with uncertain function. This clonotype was sampled from a human donor with melanoma. Here the sequenced sample was tumor tissue (inferred from file names), taken from a patient given nivolumab and ipilimumab in sequence. The CDR3 nucleotides are TGCGCCAGCAATATTAATAATTTGGGGGGCCACTATGGCTACACCTTC. Encoded protein: CASNINNLGGHYGYTF.